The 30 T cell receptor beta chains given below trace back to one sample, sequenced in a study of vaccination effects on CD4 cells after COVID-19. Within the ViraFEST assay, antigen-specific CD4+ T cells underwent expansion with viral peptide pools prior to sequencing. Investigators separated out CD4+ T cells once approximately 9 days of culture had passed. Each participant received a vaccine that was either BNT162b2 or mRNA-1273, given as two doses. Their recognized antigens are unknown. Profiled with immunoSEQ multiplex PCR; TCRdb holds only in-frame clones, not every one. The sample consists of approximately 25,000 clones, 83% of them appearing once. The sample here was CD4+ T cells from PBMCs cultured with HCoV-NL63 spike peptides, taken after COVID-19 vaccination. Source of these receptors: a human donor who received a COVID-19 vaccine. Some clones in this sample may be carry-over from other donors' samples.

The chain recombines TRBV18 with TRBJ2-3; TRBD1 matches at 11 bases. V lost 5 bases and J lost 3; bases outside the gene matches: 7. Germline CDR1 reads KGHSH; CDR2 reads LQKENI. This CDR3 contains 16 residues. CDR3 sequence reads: CASSFTDRGHTDTQYF. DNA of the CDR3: TGTGCCAGCTCATTCACGGACAGGGGGCATACAGATACGCAGTATTTT. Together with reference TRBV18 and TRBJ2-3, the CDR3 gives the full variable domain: NAGVMQNPRHLVRRRGQEARLRCSPMKGHSHVYWYRQLPEEGLKFMVYLQKENIIDESGMPKERFSAEFPKEGPSILRIQQVVRGDSAAYFCASSFTDRGHTDTQYFGPGTRLTVL.

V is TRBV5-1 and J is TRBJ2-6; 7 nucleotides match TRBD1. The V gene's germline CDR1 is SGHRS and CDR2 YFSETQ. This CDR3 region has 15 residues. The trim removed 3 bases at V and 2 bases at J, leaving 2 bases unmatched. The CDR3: CASSYDRAGANVLTF. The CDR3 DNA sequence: TGCGCCAGCAGCTATGACAGGGCTGGGGCCAACGTCCTGACTTTC.

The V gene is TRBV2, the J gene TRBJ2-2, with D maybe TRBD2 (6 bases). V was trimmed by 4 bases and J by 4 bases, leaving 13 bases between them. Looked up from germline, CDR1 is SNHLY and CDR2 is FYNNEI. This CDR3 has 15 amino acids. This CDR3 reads CASSGPGRTTGELFF. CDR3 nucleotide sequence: TGTGCCAGCAGTGGCCCAGGGAGGACCACCGGGGAGCTGTTTTTT.

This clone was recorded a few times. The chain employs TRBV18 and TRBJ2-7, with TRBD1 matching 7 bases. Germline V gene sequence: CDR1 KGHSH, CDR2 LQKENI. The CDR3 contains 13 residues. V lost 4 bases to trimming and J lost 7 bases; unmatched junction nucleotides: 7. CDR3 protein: CASSQDRDREQYV. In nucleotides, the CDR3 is TGTGCCAGCTCACAAGACCGGGACAGAGAGCAGTACGTC.

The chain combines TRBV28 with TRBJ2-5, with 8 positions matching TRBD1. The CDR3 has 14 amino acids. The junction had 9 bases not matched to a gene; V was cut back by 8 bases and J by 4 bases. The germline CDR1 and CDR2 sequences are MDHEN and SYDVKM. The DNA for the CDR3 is TGTGCCAGCCAGCCGTACAGGGGGAGAGAGACCCAGTACTTC. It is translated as CASQPYRGRETQYF.

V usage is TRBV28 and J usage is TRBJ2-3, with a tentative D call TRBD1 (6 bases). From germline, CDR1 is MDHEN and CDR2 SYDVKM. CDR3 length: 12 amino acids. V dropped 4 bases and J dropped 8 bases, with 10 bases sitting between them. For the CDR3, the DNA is TGTGCCAGCAGTTCAGGGGAGAGTACGCAGTATTTT. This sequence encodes CASSSGESTQYF.

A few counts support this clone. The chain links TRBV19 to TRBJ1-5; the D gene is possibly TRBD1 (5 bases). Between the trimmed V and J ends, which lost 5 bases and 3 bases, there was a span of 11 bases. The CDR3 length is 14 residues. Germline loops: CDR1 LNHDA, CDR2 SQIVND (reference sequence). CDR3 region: CASSDRQTNQPQHF. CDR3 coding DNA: TGTGCCAGTAGTGACCGACAGACCAATCAGCCCCAGCATTTT.

CDR3 in DNA: TGCGCCAGCAGCTTTTGGACTACTAATGAAAAACTGTTTTTT. It specifies CASSFWTTNEKLFF. The rearrangement joins TRBV5-1 to TRBJ1-4; D gene ambiguous. CDR3 size: 14 residues. V gave up 2 bases and J gave up 2 bases, with 7 bases separating them. Germline V gene sequence: CDR1 SGHRS, CDR2 YFSETQ.

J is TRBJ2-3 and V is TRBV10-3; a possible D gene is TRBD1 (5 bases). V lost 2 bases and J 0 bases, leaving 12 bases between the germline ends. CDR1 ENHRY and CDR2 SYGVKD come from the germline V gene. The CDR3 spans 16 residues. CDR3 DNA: TGTGCCATCAGTGAGATGGCCGGACAAAGCACAGATACGCAGTATTTT. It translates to CAISEMAGQSTDTQYF.

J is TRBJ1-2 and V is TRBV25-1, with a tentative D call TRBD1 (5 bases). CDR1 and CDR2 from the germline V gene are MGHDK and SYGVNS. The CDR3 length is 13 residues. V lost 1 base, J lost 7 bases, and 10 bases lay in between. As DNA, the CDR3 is TGTGCCAGCAGTGAATGGGCGGGGGGTGGCTACACCTTC. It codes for CASSEWAGGGYTF.

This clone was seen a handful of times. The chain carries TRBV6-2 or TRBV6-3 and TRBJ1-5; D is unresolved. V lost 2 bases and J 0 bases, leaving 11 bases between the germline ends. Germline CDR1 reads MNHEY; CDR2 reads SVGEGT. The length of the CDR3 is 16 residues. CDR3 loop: CASSYAGFYSNQPQHF. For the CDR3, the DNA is TGTGCCAGCAGTTACGCGGGGTTCTATAGCAATCAGCCCCAGCATTTT.

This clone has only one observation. CDR3 protein: CASSTSQGIANQPQHF. DNA of the CDR3: TGTGCCAGTAGTACTTCGCAGGGAATCGCGAATCAGCCCCAGCATTTT. V and J are TRBV19 and TRBJ1-5, with a tentative D call TRBD1 (5 bases). Looked up from germline, CDR1 is LNHDA and CDR2 is SQIVND (reference sequence). The V end lost 4 bases, the J end lost 4 bases, and 17 bases lay between the germline ends. This CDR3 region has 16 residues.

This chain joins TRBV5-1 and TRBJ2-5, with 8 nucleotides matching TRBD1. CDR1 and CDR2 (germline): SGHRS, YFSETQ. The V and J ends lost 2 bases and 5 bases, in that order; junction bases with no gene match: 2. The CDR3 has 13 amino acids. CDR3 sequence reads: CASSLRQGETQYF. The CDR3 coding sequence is TGCGCCAGCAGCTTACGACAGGGGGAGACCCAGTACTTC.

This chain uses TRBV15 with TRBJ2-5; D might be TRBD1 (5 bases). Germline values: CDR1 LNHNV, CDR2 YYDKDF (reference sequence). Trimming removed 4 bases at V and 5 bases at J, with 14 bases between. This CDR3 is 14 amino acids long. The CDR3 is CATSITRVGETQYF. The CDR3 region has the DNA TGTGCCACCAGCATTACCAGGGTTGGGGAGACCCAGTACTTC.

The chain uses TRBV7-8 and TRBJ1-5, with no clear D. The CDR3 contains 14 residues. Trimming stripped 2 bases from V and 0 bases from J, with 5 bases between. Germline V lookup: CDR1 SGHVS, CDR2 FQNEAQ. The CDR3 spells CASSLWDSNQPQHF. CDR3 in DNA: TGTGCCAGCAGCTTATGGGATAGCAATCAGCCCCAGCATTTT.

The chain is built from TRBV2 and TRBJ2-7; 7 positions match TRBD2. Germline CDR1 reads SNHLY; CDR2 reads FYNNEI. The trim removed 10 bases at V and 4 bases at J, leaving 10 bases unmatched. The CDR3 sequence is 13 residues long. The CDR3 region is CATRSGGDYEQYV. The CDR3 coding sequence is TGTGCCACCCGGTCGGGGGGAGATTACGAGCAGTACGTC.

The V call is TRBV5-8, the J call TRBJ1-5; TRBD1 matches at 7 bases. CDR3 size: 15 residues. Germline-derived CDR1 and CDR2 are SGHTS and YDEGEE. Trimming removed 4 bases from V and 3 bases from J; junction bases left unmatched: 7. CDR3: CASSKGQLNNQPQHF. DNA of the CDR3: TGTGCCAGCAGCAAGGGACAGCTTAACAATCAGCCCCAGCATTTT.

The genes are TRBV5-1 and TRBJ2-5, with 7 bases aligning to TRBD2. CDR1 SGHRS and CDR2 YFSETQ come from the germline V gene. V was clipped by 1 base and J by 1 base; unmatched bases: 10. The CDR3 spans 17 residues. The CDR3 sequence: CASSLSAGSSGQETQYF. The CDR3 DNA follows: TGCGCCAGCAGCTTGAGTGCGGGCTCTAGCGGCCAAGAGACCCAGTACTTC. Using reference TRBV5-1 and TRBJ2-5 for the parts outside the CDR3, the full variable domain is KAGVTQTPRYLIKTRGQQVTLSCSPISGHRSVSWYQQTPGQGLQFLFEYFSETQRNKGNFPGRFSGRQFSNSRSEMNVSTLELGDSALYLCASSLSAGSSGQETQYFGPGTRLLVL.

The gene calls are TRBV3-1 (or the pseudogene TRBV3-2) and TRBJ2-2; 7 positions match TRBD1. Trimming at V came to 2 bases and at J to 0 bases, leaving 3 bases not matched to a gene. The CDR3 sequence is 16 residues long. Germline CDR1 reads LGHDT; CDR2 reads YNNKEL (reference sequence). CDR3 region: CASSQLGQSNTGELFF. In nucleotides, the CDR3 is TGTGCCAGCAGCCAATTGGGACAGTCGAACACCGGGGAGCTGTTTTTT.

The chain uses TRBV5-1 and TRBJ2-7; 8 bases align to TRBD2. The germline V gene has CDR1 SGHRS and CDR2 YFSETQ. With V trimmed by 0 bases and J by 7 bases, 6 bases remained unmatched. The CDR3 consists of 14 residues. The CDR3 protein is CASSLASPGGEQYV. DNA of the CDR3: TGCGCCAGCAGCTTGGCGTCTCCGGGAGGGGAGCAGTACGTC.

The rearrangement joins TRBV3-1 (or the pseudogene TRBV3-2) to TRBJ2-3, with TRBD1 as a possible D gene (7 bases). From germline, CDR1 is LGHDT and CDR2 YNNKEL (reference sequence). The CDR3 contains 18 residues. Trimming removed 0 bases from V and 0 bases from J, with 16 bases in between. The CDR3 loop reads CASSQDKQGGRSTDTQYF. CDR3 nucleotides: TGTGCCAGCAGCCAAGATAAGCAGGGGGGAAGGAGCACAGATACGCAGTATTTT.

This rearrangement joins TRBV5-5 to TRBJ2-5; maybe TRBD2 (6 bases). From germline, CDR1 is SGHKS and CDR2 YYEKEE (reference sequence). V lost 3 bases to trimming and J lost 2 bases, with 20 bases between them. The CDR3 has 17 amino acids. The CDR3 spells CASSSLIRTGEQETQYF. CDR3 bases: TGTGCCAGCAGCTCTTTAATAAGGACGGGAGAGCAAGAGACCCAGTACTTC.

The CDR3, as DNA: TGTGCCAGCAGTGAACCCCCGTGGCAGGAAGGGAACATTCAGTACTTC. Its translation: CASSEPPWQEGNIQYF. The chain recombines TRBV6-1 with TRBJ2-4; the D is unclear. The CDR3 has 16 amino acids. Per germline, CDR1 MNHNS and CDR2 SASEGT. V gave up 2 bases and J gave up 7 bases, with 18 bases separating them.

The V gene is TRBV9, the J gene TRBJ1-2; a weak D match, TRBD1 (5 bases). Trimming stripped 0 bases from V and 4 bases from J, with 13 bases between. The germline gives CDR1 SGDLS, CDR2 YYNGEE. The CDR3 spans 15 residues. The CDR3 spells CASSVEGGGGYGYTF. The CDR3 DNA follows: TGTGCCAGCAGCGTAGAGGGTGGCGGGGGCTATGGCTACACCTTC.

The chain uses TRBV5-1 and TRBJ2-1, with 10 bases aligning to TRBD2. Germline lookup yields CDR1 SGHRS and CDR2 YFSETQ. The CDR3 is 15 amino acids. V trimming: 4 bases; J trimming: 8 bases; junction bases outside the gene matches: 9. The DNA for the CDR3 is TGCGCCAGCAGCCTAACCGGGACTAGCGTGGATGAGCAGTTCTTC. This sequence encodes CASSLTGTSVDEQFF.

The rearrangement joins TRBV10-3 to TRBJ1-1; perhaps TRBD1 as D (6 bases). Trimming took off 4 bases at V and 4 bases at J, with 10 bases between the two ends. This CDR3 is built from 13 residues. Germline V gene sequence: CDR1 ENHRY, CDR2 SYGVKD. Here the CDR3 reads CAISAAGATEAFF. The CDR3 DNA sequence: TGTGCCATCAGTGCAGCAGGGGCCACTGAAGCTTTCTTT.

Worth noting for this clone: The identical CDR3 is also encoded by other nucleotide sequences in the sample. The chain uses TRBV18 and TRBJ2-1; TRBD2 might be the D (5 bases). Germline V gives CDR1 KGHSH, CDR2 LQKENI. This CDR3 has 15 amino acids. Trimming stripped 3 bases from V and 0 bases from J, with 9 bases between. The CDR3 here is CASSPSGFSYNEQFF. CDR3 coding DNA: TGTGCCAGCTCACCGTCGGGGTTCTCCTACAATGAGCAGTTCTTC.

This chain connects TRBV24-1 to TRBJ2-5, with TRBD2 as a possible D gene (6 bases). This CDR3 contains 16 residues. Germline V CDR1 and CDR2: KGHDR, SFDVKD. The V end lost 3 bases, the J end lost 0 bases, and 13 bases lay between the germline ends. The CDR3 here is CATSDPWEEYQETQYF. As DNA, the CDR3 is TGTGCCACCAGTGATCCGTGGGAGGAGTACCAAGAGACCCAGTACTTC.

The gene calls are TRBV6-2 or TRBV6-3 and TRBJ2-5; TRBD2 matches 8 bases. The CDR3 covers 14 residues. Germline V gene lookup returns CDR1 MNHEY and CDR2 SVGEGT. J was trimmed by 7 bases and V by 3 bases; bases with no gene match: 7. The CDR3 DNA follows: TGTGCCAGCAGTTATGAGAGGCTAGCGGGGACCCAGTACTTC. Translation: CASSYERLAGTQYF.

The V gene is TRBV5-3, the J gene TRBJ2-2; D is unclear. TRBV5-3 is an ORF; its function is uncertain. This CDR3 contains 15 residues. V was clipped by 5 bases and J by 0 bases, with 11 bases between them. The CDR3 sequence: CARSQANTNTGELFF. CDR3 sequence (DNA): TGTGCCAGAAGTCAAGCCAACACGAACACCGGGGAGCTGTTTTTT.